Given below is one T cell receptor beta chain in context. Sequence at one end of the junction differs from germline and may be a read error. This sample is part of a study of Graves' ophthalmopathy and Graves' hyperthyroidism. The CDR3 has 16 amino acids. Looked up from germline, CDR1 is SEHNR and CDR2 is FQNEAQ (reference sequence). For repertoire sequencing, the TCR beta CDR3 regions were amplified from RNA transcripts. Second-round multiplex PCR came after a first-round RT-PCR that employed HTBI primers. In TCRdb, the multiplex PCR reads were re-called with MiXCR into one record per CDR3 protein. This repertoire shows 500,000 to 600,000 distinct CDR3 sequences, roughly 39% found once; its top ten account for around 4.6%.

J is TRBJ2-7 and V is TRBV7-9, with D possibly TRBD1 on 6 matching bases. The sample consisted of peripheral blood or thyroid tissue (not recorded which). The TCR originated in an adult man with Graves' hyperthyroidism. The DNA of the CDR3 is TGTGCCAGCAGTTTAGGAGCAGGGGATCTCTCCTACGAGCAGTACTTC. It yields the protein CASSLGAGDLSYEQYF.